Presented here are 23 T cell receptor beta chains from one specimen sequenced in a study of blood T cell repertoires in COVID-19. Only in-frame clones appear in the TCRdb table, and some are missing; sequencing was by immunoSEQ multiplex PCR. The sample has 250,000 to 350,000 clones, about 90% seen once; the top ten hold 6.4%. The sequencing sample was made of peripheral blood. These receptors were taken from a man aged 18 to 29 who had recovered from COVID-19.

The chain recombines TRBV6-5 with TRBJ1-2; tentatively, D is TRBD1 (6 bases). Trimming removed 4 bases at V and 2 bases at J, with 11 bases between. CDR1 is MNHEY, CDR2 SVGAGI, per germline. CDR3 size: 14 residues. CDR3 loop: CASSSHRENYGYTF. CDR3 coding DNA: TGTGCCAGCAGTTCCCACAGGGAGAACTATGGCTACACCTTC.

The gene calls are TRBV29-1 and TRBJ2-7, with D perhaps TRBD2 (5 bases). The CDR3 runs to 14 residues. The germline CDR1 and CDR2 sequences are SQVTM and ANQGSEA. The V gene lost 4 bases and the J gene lost 6 bases, with 19 bases spanning the gap. The CDR3 nucleotides are TGCAGCGTTGTAATCTTGGGCGTTGAGGGCGAGCAGTACTTC. This translates into CSVVILGVEGEQYF.

The chain links TRBV7-9 to TRBJ2-4; 9 nucleotides align to TRBD2. V shed 5 bases, J shed 7 bases, and the junction held 12 bases outside the gene matches. CDR1 and CDR2 from the germline V gene are SEHNR and FQNEAQ (reference sequence). This CDR3 is built from 16 residues. CDR3 bases: TGTGCCAGCAGCCCAAGGGGCGGGAGGGCTGTTAACATTCAGTACTTC. Protein sequence: CASSPRGGRAVNIQYF.

This clone showed up just a few times. J is TRBJ1-1 and V is TRBV19; TRBD1 aligns across 10 bases. Germline V gene data show CDR1 as LNHDA and CDR2 as SQIVND (reference sequence). The J segment lost 3 bases and the V segment lost 7 bases, leaving 11 bases of the junction unmatched. The CDR3 covers 16 residues. CDR3 coding DNA: TGTGCCAGTATCCCCAGGCCTGGGACAGGGGACACTGAAGCTTTCTTT. This gives the protein CASIPRPGTGDTEAFF.

The CDR3 is CATSRDLAGGQDTQYF. CDR3 DNA sequence: TGTGCCACCAGCAGAGATCTAGCGGGGGGGCAAGATACGCAGTATTTT. V usage is TRBV15 and J usage is TRBJ2-3, with TRBD2 identical over 12 bases. Trimming took 0 bases from V and 5 from J; bases not matched to a gene: 3. CDR3 length: 16 residues. CDR1 and CDR2 (germline): LNHNV, YYDKDF (reference sequence).

V gene TRBV7-8 combines with J gene TRBJ2-3, with D hard to call. V shed 1 base and J shed 2 bases, with 10 bases lying between them. Germline-derived CDR1 and CDR2 are SGHVS and FQNEAQ. The CDR3 runs to 15 residues. CDR3 nucleotide sequence: TGTGCCAGCAGCTTAGGGTCAGTCATCACAGATACGCAGTATTTT. Translated: CASSLGSVITDTQYF.

The rearrangement links TRBV6-4 to TRBJ1-1; TRBD1 aligns across 8 bases. V lost 4 bases, J lost 0 bases, and 4 bases stayed unmatched. Germline V gives CDR1 MRHNA, CDR2 SNTAGT. This CDR3 is built from 15 residues. The CDR3 loop reads CASSAETGVNTEAFF. In DNA, the CDR3 is TGTGCCAGCAGTGCCGAGACAGGGGTGAACACTGAAGCTTTCTTT.

The genes are TRBV12-3 or TRBV12-4 and TRBJ2-4; D might be TRBD2 (6 bases). The CDR3 sequence is 12 residues long. Trimming took 6 bases from V and 4 from J, leaving 7 bases between them. This CDR3 is CASRGLKNIQYF. For the CDR3, the DNA is TGTGCCAGCAGGGGACTGAAAAACATTCAGTACTTC.

V and J are TRBV15 and TRBJ2-7; D possibly corresponds to TRBD2 (5 bases). Trimming removed 1 base from V and 0 bases from J, with 13 bases in between. CDR3 size: 16 residues. Germline V gives CDR1 LNHNV, CDR2 YYDKDF (reference sequence). This CDR3 reads CATSRGPGGFSYEQYF. DNA of the CDR3: TGTGCCACCAGCAGAGGACCGGGCGGGTTCTCCTACGAGCAGTACTTC.

The chain is built from TRBV5-5 and TRBJ1-1, with a possible D match to TRBD1 (5 bases). The V and J ends lost 0 bases and 0 bases respectively, with 12 bases between them. Germline V CDR1 and CDR2: SGHKS, YYEKEE (reference sequence). This CDR3 contains 16 residues. CDR3 residues: CASSLGQNIMNTEAFF. The CDR3 nucleotides are TGTGCCAGCAGCTTGGGACAGAATATCATGAACACTGAAGCTTTCTTT.

The chain employs TRBV18 and TRBJ2-7; D perhaps matches TRBD1 (6 bases). Trimming stripped 2 bases from V and 2 bases from J, with 10 bases between. Germline assignment: CDR1 KGHSH and CDR2 LQKENI. The CDR3 covers 14 residues. The CDR3 reads CASSPGAGAYEQYF. CDR3 bases: TGTGCCAGCTCACCAGGAGCAGGGGCCTACGAGCAGTACTTC.

V gene TRBV28 combines with J gene TRBJ2-7, with a possible D match to TRBD1 (5 bases). CDR1 is MDHEN, CDR2 SYDVKM, per germline. This CDR3 is built from 13 residues. Trimming left V 5 bases short and J 3 bases short, with 11 bases between. The DNA for the CDR3 is TGTGCCAGCAGTGCCTCCAGGGTCTACGAGCAGTACTTC. Its protein product is CASSASRVYEQYF.

V usage is TRBV11-2 and J usage is TRBJ1-1, with D maybe TRBD1 (5 bases). This CDR3 contains 13 residues. Germline V CDR1 and CDR2: SGHAT, FQNNGV. Deletions cut 5 bases from V and 5 bases from J, with 12 bases between. CDR3 amino acids: CASSAGAGTEAFF. DNA of the CDR3: TGTGCCAGCAGCGCTGGGGCAGGGACTGAAGCTTTCTTT.

The CDR3 is CASSPVTSPNSYNEQFF. The CDR3 DNA sequence: TGTGCCAGCAGCCCCGTGACTAGCCCGAACTCCTACAATGAGCAGTTCTTC. The rearrangement joins TRBV5-6 to TRBJ2-1; 7 nucleotides match TRBD2. V gave up 4 bases and J gave up 0 bases; unmatched junction bases: 10. The CDR3 covers 17 residues. Germline-derived CDR1 and CDR2 are SGHDT and YYEEEE.

The chain is built from TRBV18 and TRBJ1-2, with 9 bases identical to TRBD1. V gave up 4 bases and J gave up 2 bases; unmatched junction bases: 2. The CDR3 length is 14 residues. Germline loops: CDR1 KGHSH, CDR2 LQKENI. The CDR3 DNA is TGTGCCAGCTCACTTACAGGGGGCAACTATGGCTACACCTTC. Residues: CASSLTGGNYGYTF.

This sequence joins TRBV4-3 and TRBJ2-3; the D gene is possibly TRBD1 (6 bases). Germline values: CDR1 LGHNA, CDR2 YSLEER. Trimming pared 0 bases from V and 6 bases from J, leaving 13 bases between. The CDR3 loop spans 15 amino acids. The CDR3 here is CASSQDPGVRDTQYF. CDR3 nucleotides: TGCGCCAGCAGCCAAGACCCAGGGGTAAGGGATACGCAGTATTTT.

The CDR3 bases are TGTGCCGGATCACCGGGACAGGGCGCAGATACGCAGTATTTT. This gives the protein CAGSPGQGADTQYF. V gene TRBV6-6 combines with J gene TRBJ2-3; 9 bases agree with TRBD1. The CDR3 loop spans 14 amino acids. Trimming took 11 bases from V and 4 from J; bases not matched to a gene: 10. Germline loops: CDR1 MNHNY, CDR2 SVGAGI (reference sequence).

The rearrangement joins TRBV5-1 to TRBJ2-5; D gene unclear. Trimming stripped 0 bases from V and 1 base from J, with 7 bases between. Germline V lookup: CDR1 SGHRS, CDR2 YFSETQ. There are 14 residues in the CDR3. CDR3 region: CASSLDLTQETQYF. The CDR3, as DNA: TGCGCCAGCAGCTTGGACTTAACCCAAGAGACCCAGTACTTC.

This clone was observed a handful of times. This chain uses TRBV7-3 with TRBJ1-6, with D tentatively TRBD1 (6 bases). Trimming shortened V by 5 bases and J by 7 bases, and 9 bases separated the two germline ends. This CDR3 is built from 13 residues. The V gene's germline CDR1 is SGHTA and CDR2 FQGTGA. The CDR3 sequence is CASSTGLNSPLHF. The CDR3 DNA sequence: TGTGCCAGCAGCACAGGGTTGAATTCACCCCTCCACTTT.

The rearrangement joins TRBV4-1 to TRBJ1-1; 9 bases match TRBD1. Unmatched junction bases numbered 19, after V lost 4 bases and J lost 13 bases. Germline CDR1 MGHRA, CDR2 YSYEKL. The CDR3 length is 16 residues. CDR3 in amino acids: CASSPSPGQGLKEDFF. The CDR3 nucleotides are TGCGCCAGCAGCCCATCTCCGGGACAGGGTTTAAAGGAGGATTTCTTT.

This clone was seen only once. Within the sample, other DNA sequences also encode this same CDR3. The rearrangement joins TRBV7-9 to TRBJ2-2, with 10 bases fitting TRBD1. Unmatched junction bases numbered 3, after V lost 5 bases and J lost 3 bases. The CDR3 totals 15 residues. CDR1 SEHNR and CDR2 FQNEAQ come from the germline V gene (reference sequence). The chain's CDR3 is CASSLGTGDTGELFF. CDR3 nucleotides: TGTGCCAGCAGCCTAGGGACAGGGGACACCGGGGAGCTGTTTTTT. The full variable domain, its missing parts supplied by reference TRBV7-9 and TRBJ2-2, is DTGVSQNPRHKITKRGQNVTFRCDPISEHNRLYWYRQTLGQGPEFLTYFQNEAQLEKSRLLSDRFSAERPKGSFSTLEIQRTEQGDSAMYLCASSLGTGDTGELFFGEGSRLTVL.

The rearrangement uses TRBV14 and TRBJ1-3; D not resolved. The CDR3 has 16 amino acids. With 0 bases removed from V and 4 bases from J, the gap between germline ends came to 13 bases. Germline assignment: CDR1 SGHDN and CDR2 FVKESK. This CDR3 is CASSQDERGYGNTIYF. CDR3 coding DNA: TGTGCCAGCAGCCAAGATGAACGGGGATACGGAAACACCATATATTTT. The full variable domain, rest sourced from reference TRBV14 and TRBJ1-3, is EAGVTQFPSHSVIEKGQTVTLRCDPISGHDNLYWYRRVMGKEIKFLLHFVKESKQDESGMPNNRFLAERTGGTYSTLKVQPAELEDSGVYFCASSQDERGYGNTIYFGEGSWLTVV.

This chain links TRBV7-9 with TRBJ2-1, with TRBD1 identical over 8 bases. The CDR3 has 14 amino acids. Germline lookup yields CDR1 SEHNR and CDR2 FQNEAQ (reference sequence). The V gene end was trimmed by 2 bases and the J gene end by 9 bases; junction bases not matched to a gene: 6. In nucleotides, the CDR3 is TGTGCCAGCAGCTTAAACAGGGGGGTTGGTGAGCAGTTCTTC. It translates to CASSLNRGVGEQFF.